This T cell receptor (beta chain) was retrieved from a study of T cell responses to AZD1222 COVID-19 vaccine. The method was immunoSEQ multiplex PCR; TCRdb's version includes in-frame clones alone and lacks a portion of them. The sample gives about 170,000 clones, 70% to 90% of which show up once; around 1% is in the top ten. The V end was cut by 5 bases, the J end by 7 bases, with 12 bases between. The CDR3 contains 12 residues. Germline-derived CDR1 and CDR2 are KGHSH and LQKENI. This chain uses TRBV18 with TRBJ2-7, with D possibly TRBD2 on 6 matching bases. This sequence was found in an adult who received the AZD1222 COVID-19 vaccine. This specimen consisted of peripheral blood, obtained 28 days after the second AZD1222 dose. The CDR3 region has the DNA TGTGCCAGCTCAAACGGGGGAGTGGAGCAGTACTTC. Translating it yields CASSNGGVEQYF.